This T cell receptor (beta chain) was sequenced during a study of shared T cell receptors in the human thymus (TCRdb year 2021). With regard to the full study: The study examined how self-reactive, shared T-cell receptor alpha chains are generated in the human thymus.

Per the germline V gene, SGHDT is the CDR1 and YYEEEE is the CDR2. Including the terminal cysteine and phenylalanine, the CDR3 comprises 15 residues. The entry retains the CDR3 DNA only, 45 bases that are in frame from base 1. The V end loses 1 base and the J end loses 4 bases, and a stretch of 12 bases separates them. Libraries were constructed by the immunoSEQ multiplex PCR assay. Sourced from immuneACCESS, this table was stored by TCRdb with only in-frame sequences that have V and J called. A share of the clones is absent; for the studies checked, an unresolved V gene accounts for under half, and the remainder has no known explanation. This sample comprises hundreds of thousands of clones, 78% of them detected only once. The biggest ten clones account for around 0.013% of the sample. With respect to this clone: This clone's antigen is unknown. No base-level quality is on record; no much larger clone is a single base apart.

A further study also used this sample, focusing on human thymus T cells. As described in the second report: Donors were immunologically healthy infants undergoing open corrective cardiac surgery for congenital heart defects in Finland. Thymus tissue was collected as surgical resects that were removed during corrective cardiac surgery. Biased V and J gene segment usage appeared to be present in both thymic and peripheral blood repertoires. The related research reported highly overlapping thymic TCR repertoires among unrelated individuals. The study described the TCR alpha and beta repertoires in about eight infant thymus samples and a few matching peripheral blood samples. Donor ages ranged from about 7 to 244 days, and the cohort comprised over five male and a couple of female infants. Thymocytes were released mechanically from tissue and stored at -70 °C as pellets of roughly 9.5-32 million cells. A QIAsymphony instrument was used to extract genomic DNA from the frozen cell pellets. The immunoSEQ multiplex PCR assay was used to amplify the TCRB and TCRAD loci from a standardized quantity of quality-controlled genomic DNA. The V(D)J region was spanned by amplicons of a length sufficient to cover the CDR3 and to identify V and J genes. Amplicon sequencing was performed on an Illumina platform through the commercial immunoSEQ service. Primer bias and sequencing errors were corrected using previously described methods, and TCRAD and TCRB definitions followed the IMGT database. immunoSEQ Analyzer 3.0 and VDJTools were used for repertoire analysis, which covered basic statistics, V/J segment usage, diversity estimates, rarefaction and pairwise overlap. To estimate diversity, the Chao1, ChaoE, Efron-Thisted, Shannon and inverse Simpson indices were applied, and diversity was also estimated on datasets down-sampled to the smallest sample. Repertoire overlap was assessed by strict matching of CDR3 nucleotide sequence, V gene and J gene, and clustering was done by Jaccard-based multidimensional scaling. Thymus samples yielded on average about 810,000 unique TCRB clonotypes, compared with around 91,000 from blood samples.

This sequence originates from a boy in the first two years of life with a congenital heart defect. Donor details come from another sample of the same person, matched by shared clones. The sample taken for sequencing was thymocytes. Rearrangement joined TRBV5-6 to TRBJ1-5; matching of 6 bases hints at TRBD1 as the D gene. The nucleotide sequence reads TGTGCCAGCAGCTTGATGGGGGCCCTGAATCAGCCCCAGCATTTT. This is translated as CASSLMGALNQPQHF.